This T cell receptor beta chain was sequenced in a study of tumor and adjacent non-tumor tissue in lung cancer (dated by TCRdb to the late 2010s). In terms of the full investigation: Of the cohort, 11 to 12 patients had adenocarcinoma, 2 had squamous cell carcinoma and 1 had small cell lung cancer. Some 31 paired specimens, one tumor and one normal lung sample per patient, were profiled by TCRbeta CDR3 sequencing. The study compared bulk TCRbeta repertoires between lung tumor tissue and matched distant non-tumor lung tissue from some 14 lung cancer patients. Sequencing generated a total of around 120 million productive TCRbeta reads, averaging roughly 3.9 million reads per sample. Among the approximately 15 patients, ages ranged from about 30 to 80 years, around 10 were men and 5 were women, and disease was TNM stage I to III. Overall results and qualifications from the work: TCR diversity was significantly higher in younger patients, and greater tumor TCR diversity was associated with shorter overall survival and shorter disease-free survival. Because peripheral blood was not sequenced, the blood TCRbeta repertoires of the lung cancer patients in the study went unexamined. The sequencing platform is not named in the methods, and unique molecular identifiers are not mentioned. Tumor tissue showed significantly greater TCR diversity (inverse Simpson) than normal lung tissue (about 400 vs 150, P = 0.0075, Mann-Whitney U test). In normal lung, the top 100 clones accounted for a significantly larger cumulative share of the repertoire than in tumor tissue. Only 15 or so patients were included in the cohort, and the need for larger samples and more detailed clinical data was noted by the authors.

With respect to this clonotype: Its antigen is not yet known. At one end, the junction sequence differs from germline, possibly due to a read error.

The method was multiplex PCR. Sequencing used an Illumina HiSeq 2500. TCRbeta libraries were constructed through three rounds of nested PCR with primers (Table S4) according to protocols modified from ARM-PCR. PCR products of 200-500 bp were gel-excised and purified with the QIAquick gel extraction kit before sequencing. Under the source paper's analysis protocol: Trimmomatic was used to clean the reads, FLASH merged the cleaned reads into complete CDR3 sequences, and MiTCR assigned the sequences to V(D)J germline segments. VDJtools was used to compute clonal diversity as the inverse Simpson's index. A read counted as productive if the sequence was in-frame and lacked a premature stop codon. The public sequencing data were trimmed at Q25 with fastp and processed into clonotypes with MiXCR by TCRdb, which kept only in-frame beta chains. Under each unique CDR3 protein, matching rows form one entry showing the most common genes and DNA. The V and J calls were not made by the authors but by TCRdb's processing. This sample has roughly 82,000 distinct CDR3 sequences in its table, and 75% to 85% of those were observed once. The ten largest make up 20% to 25% of the sample.

The CDR3 numbers 14 residues from cysteine through phenylalanine. The entry retains the CDR3 DNA only, 42 bases that are in frame from base 1. CDR1 MNHEY and CDR2 SVGAGI were looked up in the germline V gene. RNA was extracted from bulk unsorted tissue and checked for quality with a NanoDrop ND-1000 and an Agilent 2100. The normal lung samples consisted of distant non-tumor tissue collected more than 3 cm from the tumor edge. The donors were newly diagnosed lung cancer patients admitted for thoracic surgery in China from August to November 2014 who had not received prior chemotherapy. The study excluded patients who had received radiotherapy or chemotherapy before or who had another cancer at the same time. Pieces of surgical tissue measuring about 1-2.1 cm3 were kept in RNAlater solution and held at -80 degrees C until needed.

The receptor comes from a woman between 50 and 59 years old with non-small cell lung cancer. The sequenced sample was distant non-tumor lung tissue. The rearranged segments are TRBV6-5 and TRBJ2-3, with 8 middle bases fitting TRBD1. The CDR3 in this case is CAISYARGQDTQYF. The DNA sequence is TGTGCCATCAGTTACGCCAGGGGGCAAGATACGCAGTATTTC.